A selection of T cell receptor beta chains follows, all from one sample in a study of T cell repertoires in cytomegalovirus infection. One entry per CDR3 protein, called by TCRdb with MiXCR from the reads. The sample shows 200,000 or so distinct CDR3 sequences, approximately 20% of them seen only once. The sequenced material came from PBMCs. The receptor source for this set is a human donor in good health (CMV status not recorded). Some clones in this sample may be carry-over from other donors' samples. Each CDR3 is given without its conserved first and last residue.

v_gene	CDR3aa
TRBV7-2	ASSPLAGASPLH
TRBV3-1	ASSHDPPGQANEKLF
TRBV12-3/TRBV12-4	ASSLTWGSYEQY
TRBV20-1	SASGAGYGYT
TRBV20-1	SASDGPGTDTQY
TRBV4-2	ASSQEVGTVARRLF
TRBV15	ATSARRTDTQY
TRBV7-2	ASIPTFSGRASEQY
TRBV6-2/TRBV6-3	ASSYVSGRALRNEQF
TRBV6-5	ASSYGSAREKLF
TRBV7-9	ASRGDVNTEAF
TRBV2	ASSEVANTGELF
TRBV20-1	SALRGLAGNTGELF
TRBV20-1	SAEPGQGGGQPQH
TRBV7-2	ASSLDSTSNQPQH
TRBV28	ATGSTDTQY
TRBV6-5	ASKSDAGELF
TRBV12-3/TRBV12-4	ASSSSSSYNSPLQ
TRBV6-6	ATRLMRGHPSAYNEQF
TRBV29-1	SVVKYGQITLNEQF
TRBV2	ASSAGVEQY
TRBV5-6	ASSLRAGAVQPQH
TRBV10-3	AISLKGTGHEQY
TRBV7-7	ASSATGFADTQY
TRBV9	ASSVGGTNEQY
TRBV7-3	ASSLGDRGPDTQY
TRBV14	ASSPTPDTSTDTQY
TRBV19	ASSGQGLGTEAF
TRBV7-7	ASSLGVSYEQY
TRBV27	ASSPLWGLAGANTGELF
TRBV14	ASSRTSFEYQETQY
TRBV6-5	ASNRRQGYQPQH
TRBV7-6	ASSPGPGTGGTEAF
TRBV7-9	ASRGGEVGTEAF
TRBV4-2	ASSQGLERDLYNSPLH
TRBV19	ASSIVGVEAF
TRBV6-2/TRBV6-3	ASKSDDYGYT